These 27 T cell receptor beta chains were sequenced from one sample in a study of blood T cell repertoires in COVID-19 (dated by TCRdb to 2020 to 2021). The library came from the immunoSEQ multiplex PCR assay. Imported from immuneACCESS, the table was reduced by TCRdb to in-frame sequences with V and J called. These copies leave out some clones; in studies compared against another copy, an unresolved V gene accounts for under half, and the cause of the remainder is not known. The sample data list hundreds of thousands of clones, and around 90% of these were observed just once. The ten biggest clones cover 3% of the sample. The sequencing sample was made of peripheral blood. The receptors here all came from a woman aged 25 to 39 with COVID-19, enrolled during active disease.

The rearrangement links TRBV28 to TRBJ2-5; D is possibly TRBD2 (6 bases). CDR1 is MDHEN, CDR2 SYDVKM, per germline. The CDR3 is 15 amino acids. Trimming took 3 bases from V and 5 from J, leaving 16 bases between them. For the CDR3, the DNA is TGTGCCAGCAGTTTGGCGGTACCGAGCGGGGAGACCCAGTACTTC. Encoded protein: CASSLAVPSGETQYF.

V usage is TRBV5-8 and J usage is TRBJ1-4, with 10 bases that match TRBD1. Germline values: CDR1 SGHTS, CDR2 YDEGEE. Trimming removed 4 bases from V and 4 bases from J; junction bases left unmatched: 10. CDR3 length: 17 amino acids. The CDR3 reads CASSKGQGSRSNEKLFF. The CDR3 DNA follows: TGTGCCAGCAGCAAGGGACAGGGGAGTAGGAGTAATGAAAAACTGTTTTTT. The complete variable domain, with remaining parts taken from reference TRBV5-8 and TRBJ1-4, reads EAGVTQSPTHLIKTRGQQATLRCSPISGHTSVYWYQQALGLGLQFLLWYDEGEERNRGNFPPRFSGRQFPNYSSELNVNALELEDSALYLCASSKGQGSRSNEKLFFGSGTQLSVL.

The chain links TRBV18 to TRBJ1-6; 9 nucleotides line up with TRBD1. Germline values: CDR1 KGHSH, CDR2 LQKENI. This CDR3 spans 13 amino acids. With V trimmed by 5 bases and J by 9 bases, 2 bases remained unmatched. In DNA, the CDR3 is TGTGCCAGCTCAGGGGACAGGGCTTCACCCCTCCACTTT. Translated: CASSGDRASPLHF.

This rearrangement joins TRBV28 to TRBJ1-1, with TRBD1 as a possible D gene (6 bases). The germline V and J ends were trimmed by 6 bases and 5 bases, with 10 bases remaining between them. This CDR3 contains 12 residues. The germline V gene encodes CDR1 MDHEN and CDR2 SYDVKM. The CDR3 DNA follows: TGTGCCAGCAGCACAGGGTTAACTGAAGCTTTCTTT. This encodes CASSTGLTEAFF.

This chain links TRBV11-2 with TRBJ1-4; possibly TRBD1 for D (6 bases). Trimming removed 1 base at V and 6 bases at J, with 18 bases between. Germline V gene lookup returns CDR1 SGHAT and CDR2 FQNNGV. The CDR3 consists of 17 residues. CDR3 protein: CASSLVPWTASDEKLFF. CDR3 DNA sequence: TGTGCCAGCAGCTTAGTCCCCTGGACAGCGAGCGATGAAAAACTGTTTTTT.

CDR3 in amino acids: CASSQDSEGPNNEQFF. In DNA form, the CDR3 reads TGTGCCAGCAGCCAAGATTCAGAGGGCCCGAACAATGAGCAGTTCTTC. The chain is built from TRBV3-1 (or the pseudogene TRBV3-2) and TRBJ2-1; a weak D match, TRBD2 (5 bases). The V gene's germline CDR1 is LGHDT and CDR2 YNNKEL (reference sequence). Deletions cut 0 bases from V and 5 bases from J, with 14 bases between. CDR3 length equals 16 residues.

The CDR3 DNA follows: TGCGCCAGCAGTGACTCGCGACTAGCGGGAGACTTCTACGAGCAGTACGTC. This encodes CASSDSRLAGDFYEQYV. V gene TRBV10-2 combines with J gene TRBJ2-7; 12 bases map to TRBD2. The CDR3 contains 17 residues. V trimming: 3 bases; J trimming: 3 bases; junction bases outside the gene matches: 9. Germline V gives CDR1 WSHSY, CDR2 SAAADI.

The chain is built from TRBV6-2 or TRBV6-3 and TRBJ2-5; 7 bases match TRBD2. The CDR3 has 16 residues. Trimming removed 3 bases from V and 3 bases from J; junction bases left unmatched: 10. The germline CDR1 and CDR2 sequences are MNHEY and SVGEGT. The chain's CDR3 is CASSYSSTSAEETQYF. Here the CDR3 DNA reads TGTGCCAGCAGTTATTCAAGTACTAGCGCAGAAGAGACCCAGTACTTC.

This chain joins TRBV6-5 and TRBJ1-1; D perhaps matches TRBD1 (5 bases). Germline assignment: CDR1 MNHEY and CDR2 SVGAGI. V lost 2 bases, J lost 5 bases, and 12 bases lay in between. The CDR3 spans 14 residues. The CDR3 DNA reads as TGTGCCAGCAGTTACGGGGGGGGGAGGACTGAAGCTTTCTTT. It translates to CASSYGGGRTEAFF.

The chain links TRBV19 to TRBJ2-3; 9 nucleotides match TRBD2. Germline loops: CDR1 LNHDA, CDR2 SQIVND (reference sequence). This CDR3 has 17 amino acids. V shed 4 bases and J 3 bases; nucleotides not matched to a gene: 11. The CDR3, as DNA: TGTGCCAGTAGTAGTCGCGGGAGGGTACATGTAACAGATACGCAGTATTTT. This sequence encodes CASSSRGRVHVTDTQYF.

The chain links TRBV7-9 to TRBJ2-3; the D gene is possibly TRBD1 (5 bases). Germline lookup yields CDR1 SEHNR and CDR2 FQNEAQ (reference sequence). V was cut by 1 base and J by 9 bases, with 11 bases left in between. The CDR3 is 13 amino acids. As DNA, the CDR3 is TGTGCCAGCAGCTTAGGCGCAGGGTGGACGCAGTATTTT. Its protein is CASSLGAGWTQYF.

The sample holds a few counts of this clone. The chain has TRBV5-4 and TRBJ2-1; D is unresolved. This CDR3 spans 12 amino acids. V lost 4 bases and J 10 bases, leaving 12 bases between the germline ends. The V gene's germline CDR1 is SGHNT and CDR2 YYREEE (reference sequence). The DNA of the CDR3 is TGTGCCAGCAGCCCCTCTCCGCGAGAGCAGTTCTTC. Translating it yields CASSPSPREQFF.

Only a few counts were recorded for this clone. This sequence joins TRBV5-1 and TRBJ2-2; D might be TRBD1 (6 bases). From germline, CDR1 is SGHRS and CDR2 YFSETQ. V was clipped by 1 base and J by 7 bases, with 14 bases between them. The CDR3 extends over 15 amino acids. CDR3 nucleotides: TGCGCCAGCAGCTTGTTACAGGGATATGACGGGGAGCTGTTTTTT. Its protein is CASSLLQGYDGELFF.

The J gene is TRBJ1-2, the V gene TRBV6-5, with 7 bases that match TRBD1. J lost 3 bases, V lost 2 bases, and 6 bases had no gene match. Germline loops: CDR1 MNHEY, CDR2 SVGAGI. This CDR3 contains 15 residues. The CDR3 sequence is CASSYLRGRDYGYTF. The CDR3 DNA is TGTGCCAGCAGTTACCTTAGGGGGCGAGACTATGGCTACACCTTC.

This clone was seen just once. The chain joins TRBV5-1 to TRBJ2-2; TRBD1 agrees at 10 bases. CDR1 is SGHRS and CDR2 is YFSETQ in the germline V gene. V shed 4 bases, J shed 4 bases, and the junction held 7 bases outside the gene matches. The CDR3 contains 16 residues. The CDR3 DNA follows: TGCGCCAGCAGCCCGCGGACAGGGGGAGGCACCGGGGAGCTGTTTTTT. It specifies CASSPRTGGGTGELFF.

The V gene is TRBV5-8, the J gene TRBJ2-1; TRBD1 might be the D (6 bases). This CDR3 comprises 17 residues. V lost 2 bases and J 7 bases, leaving 22 bases between the germline ends. Germline assignment: CDR1 SGHTS and CDR2 YDEGEE. The CDR3: CASSFSFSRTALNEQFF. The CDR3 coding sequence is TGTGCCAGCAGCTTCTCGTTTTCTCGGACAGCTTTAAATGAGCAGTTCTTC. The whole variable domain, remainder taken from reference TRBV5-8 and TRBJ2-1, is EAGVTQSPTHLIKTRGQQATLRCSPISGHTSVYWYQQALGLGLQFLLWYDEGEERNRGNFPPRFSGRQFPNYSSELNVNALELEDSALYLCASSFSFSRTALNEQFFGPGTRLTVL.

V is TRBV9 and J is TRBJ1-1; 11 bases line up with TRBD1. The CDR3 has 16 amino acids. Germline V gene data show CDR1 as SGDLS and CDR2 as YYNGEE. With 3 bases clipped from V and 6 bases from J, the junction kept 10 bases outside the gene matches. The CDR3, as DNA: TGTGCCAGCAGCGGGACAGGGGGCTATCCAATGGCTGAAGCTTTCTTT. Its translation is CASSGTGGYPMAEAFF.

The chain carries TRBV19 and TRBJ2-7; TRBD1 might be the D (5 bases). The germline V and J ends were trimmed by 2 bases and 0 bases, with 11 bases remaining between them. The CDR3 loop spans 15 amino acids. Germline V gene data show CDR1 as LNHDA and CDR2 as SQIVND (reference sequence). As DNA, the CDR3 is TGTGCCAGTAGTATAACTCCAGGGATCTCCTACGAGCAGTACTTC. Translation: CASSITPGISYEQYF.

The rearrangement joins TRBV6-6 to TRBJ1-1, with 8 bases identical to TRBD1. J lost 0 bases, V lost 5 bases, and 8 bases had no gene match. This CDR3 region has 16 residues. Germline assignment: CDR1 MNHNY and CDR2 SVGAGI (reference sequence). CDR3 sequence (DNA): TGTGCCAGCAGTCCCCCACGGGACAGGCTGAACACTGAAGCTTTCTTT. It yields the protein CASSPPRDRLNTEAFF.

The genes are TRBV19 and TRBJ2-3; 7 bases fit TRBD1. The length of the CDR3 is 14 residues. V gave up 9 bases and J gave up 3 bases; unmatched junction bases: 9. Germline values: CDR1 LNHDA, CDR2 SQIVND (reference sequence). CDR3 sequence: CASKDRWGTDTQYF. DNA of the CDR3: TGTGCCAGCAAGGACAGGTGGGGTACAGATACGCAGTATTTT.

The genes are TRBV2 and TRBJ1-1; a possible D gene is TRBD1 (5 bases). Germline V gives CDR1 SNHLY, CDR2 FYNNEI. The V and J ends lost 7 bases and 7 bases respectively, with 16 bases between them. The CDR3 spans 13 residues. The CDR3: CASMGTGLFEAFF. The CDR3 coding sequence is TGTGCCAGCATGGGTACAGGCCTATTTGAAGCTTTCTTT.

V is TRBV14 and J is TRBJ1-5; no clear D. V was pared by 1 base and J by 9 bases, with 7 bases between. This CDR3 spans 12 amino acids. Germline loops: CDR1 SGHDN, CDR2 FVKESK. The CDR3 DNA reads as TGTGCCAGCAGCCAAGTAGCGGGGCCCCAGCATTTT. Amino acids: CASSQVAGPQHF.

This sequence joins TRBV7-9 and TRBJ2-2; 7 positions agree with TRBD1. The germline gives CDR1 SEHNR, CDR2 FQNEAQ (reference sequence). Trimming removed 5 bases from V and 2 bases from J; junction bases left unmatched: 11. CDR3 size: 17 residues. The CDR3 is CASSPTGAGVNTGELFF. The CDR3 bases are TGTGCCAGCAGCCCTACAGGGGCCGGGGTAAACACCGGGGAGCTGTTTTTT.

The V gene is TRBV10-3, the J gene TRBJ2-3; 14 nucleotides agree with TRBD2. CDR3 length: 16 amino acids. The V gene end was trimmed by 6 bases and the J gene end by 4 bases; junction bases not matched to a gene: 6. The germline gives CDR1 ENHRY, CDR2 SYGVKD. In DNA, the CDR3 is TGTGCCATCAGAGTGACTAGCGGGGGGGCCCCAGATACGCAGTATTTT. Translating it yields CAIRVTSGGAPDTQYF.

The chain has TRBV6-1 and TRBJ1-1; possibly TRBD1 for D (6 bases). The V and J ends lost 1 base and 4 bases respectively, with 10 bases between them. Per the germline V gene, CDR1 is MNHNS and CDR2 is SASEGT. The CDR3 is 14 residues long. The CDR3 loop is CASSEDTGFTEAFF. As DNA, the CDR3 is TGTGCCAGCAGTGAAGACACAGGGTTCACTGAAGCTTTCTTT.

The chain links TRBV3-1 (or the pseudogene TRBV3-2) to TRBJ1-3; D gene ambiguous. The germline V and J ends were trimmed by 1 base and 1 base, with 14 bases remaining between them. There are 17 residues in the CDR3. Germline loops: CDR1 LGHDT, CDR2 YNNKEL (reference sequence). The CDR3 sequence is CASSQGAVLYSGNTIYF. The CDR3, as DNA: TGTGCCAGCAGCCAAGGGGCCGTTCTCTATTCTGGAAACACCATATATTTT.

This chain links TRBV6-2 or TRBV6-3 with TRBJ2-1, with D possibly being TRBD1 (6 bases). Trimming took 2 bases from V and 10 from J, leaving 18 bases between them. In germline, CDR1 is MNHEY, CDR2 SVGEGT. The CDR3 extends over 15 amino acids. The DNA of the CDR3 is TGTGCCAGCAGTTACATATGGGGGCCAGGTGGAGAGCAGTTCTTC. Amino acids: CASSYIWGPGGEQFF.